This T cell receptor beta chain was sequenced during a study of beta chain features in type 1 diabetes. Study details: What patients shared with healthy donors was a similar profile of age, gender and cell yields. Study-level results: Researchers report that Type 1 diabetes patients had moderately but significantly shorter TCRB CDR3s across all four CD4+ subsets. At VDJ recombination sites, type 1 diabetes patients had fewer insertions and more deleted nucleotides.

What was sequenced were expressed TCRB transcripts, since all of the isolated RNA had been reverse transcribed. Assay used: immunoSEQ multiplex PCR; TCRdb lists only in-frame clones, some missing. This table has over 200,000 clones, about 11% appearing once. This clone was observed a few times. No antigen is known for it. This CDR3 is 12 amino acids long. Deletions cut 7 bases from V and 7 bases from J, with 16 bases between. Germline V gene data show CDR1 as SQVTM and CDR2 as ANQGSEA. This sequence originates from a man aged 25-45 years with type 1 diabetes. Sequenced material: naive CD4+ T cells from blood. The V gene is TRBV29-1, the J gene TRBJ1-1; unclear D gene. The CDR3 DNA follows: TGCAGCGCCATCCGTTCAACGGGTGAAGCTTTCTTT. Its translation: CSAIRSTGEAFF.